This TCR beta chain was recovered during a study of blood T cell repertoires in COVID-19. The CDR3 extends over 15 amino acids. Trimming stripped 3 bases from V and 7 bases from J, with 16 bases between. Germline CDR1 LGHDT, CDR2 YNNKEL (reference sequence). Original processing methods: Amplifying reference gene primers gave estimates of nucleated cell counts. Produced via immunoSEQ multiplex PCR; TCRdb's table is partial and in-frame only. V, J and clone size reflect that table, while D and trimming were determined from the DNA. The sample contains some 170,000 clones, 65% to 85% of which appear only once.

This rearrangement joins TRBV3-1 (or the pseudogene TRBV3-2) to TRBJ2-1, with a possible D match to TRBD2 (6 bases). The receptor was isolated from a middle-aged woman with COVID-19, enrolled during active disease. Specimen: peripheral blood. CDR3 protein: CASSHGRAEGNEQFF. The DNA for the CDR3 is TGTGCCAGCAGCCACGGCAGAGCGGAGGGGAATGAGCAGTTCTTC.